This T cell receptor beta chain was retrieved from a study of blood T cell repertoires in COVID-19. The repertoire was sequenced with immunoSEQ multiplex PCR; TCRdb's copy has only in-frame clones and lacks some. The sample has 200,000 to 300,000 clones; approximately 90% are singletons. Sequencing used PBMCs or T cells enriched from blood (not recorded which). The sequence derives from a woman in her 30s who had recovered from COVID-19.

The CDR3 loop is CASSLSLSMEQFF. The DNA of the CDR3 is TGTGCCAGCAGCTTATCCCTTAGTATGGAGCAGTTCTTC. The genes are TRBV7-2 and TRBJ2-1; no reliable D call. V lost 2 bases to trimming and J lost 10 bases, with 12 bases between them. Germline-derived CDR1 and CDR2 are SGHTA and FQGNSA. The CDR3 runs to 13 residues.